The 11 T cell receptor beta chains presented below share a single source sample, sequenced in a study of OX40 agonist ivuxolimab in advanced cancers. Assay: immunoSEQ multiplex PCR; the TCRdb copy retains only in-frame clones and omits some. The sample has under 150,000 clones; approximately 94% are singletons. The specimen was CD4+ or CD8+ T cells sorted from blood, collected in a trial of the OX40 agonist ivuxolimab. The source of these receptors is an adult with an advanced solid tumor such as melanoma, head and neck, liver or kidney cancer.

The chain joins TRBV5-4 to TRBJ2-7; TRBD1 agrees at 7 bases. J gave up 3 bases and V 0 bases, and 12 bases lay outside the gene matches. CDR1 and CDR2 (germline): SGHNT, YYREEE (reference sequence). The CDR3 extends over 17 amino acids. CDR3 nucleotide sequence: TGTGCCAGCAGCTTGGTTCTTCGTCGGGACAGCAACTACGAGCAGTACTTC. This codes for CASSLVLRRDSNYEQYF.

The chain employs TRBV5-4 and TRBJ2-2; TRBD2 matches 11 bases. Per germline, CDR1 SGHNT and CDR2 YYREEE (reference sequence). The CDR3 length is 17 residues. V lost 0 bases to trimming and J lost 5 bases; unmatched junction nucleotides: 6. CDR3 loop: CASSLAPSGGRTGELFF. CDR3 sequence (DNA): TGTGCCAGCAGCTTGGCCCCTAGCGGGGGGAGGACCGGGGAGCTGTTTTTT.

The V gene is TRBV18, the J gene TRBJ2-1; TRBD1 matches at 11 bases. V dropped 1 base and J dropped 10; count of bases not matched to a gene: 9. The length of the CDR3 is 16 residues. Per the germline V gene, CDR1 is KGHSH and CDR2 is LQKENI. The CDR3 is CASSPLGQGAAGEQFF. Written as DNA, the CDR3 is TGTGCCAGCTCACCACTAGGACAGGGGGCTGCAGGGGAGCAGTTCTTC.

CDR3 DNA sequence: TGTGCCAGCAGAAGAGGGACTGAAGCTTTCTTT. Its translation is CASRRGTEAFF. This rearrangement joins TRBV6-5 to TRBJ1-1; D not certain. Germline assignment: CDR1 MNHEY and CDR2 SVGAGI. CDR3 length: 11 amino acids. Trimming pared 6 bases from V and 5 bases from J, leaving 7 bases between.

The chain uses TRBV7-2 and TRBJ2-3; possible D gene TRBD1, 5 bases. The CDR3 sequence is 15 residues long. The V gene's germline CDR1 is SGHTA and CDR2 FQGNSA. V was trimmed by 1 base and J by 0 bases, leaving 8 bases between them. The CDR3 is CASSLGGTSTDTQYF. CDR3 DNA sequence: TGTGCCAGCAGCTTAGGGGGCACTAGCACAGATACGCAGTATTTT.

The chain couples TRBV11-2 to TRBJ2-2; 13 bases are shared with TRBD2. The CDR3 has 17 amino acids. CDR1 is SGHAT, CDR2 FQNNGV, per germline. V gave up 4 bases and J gave up 6 bases; unmatched junction bases: 8. The CDR3 reads CASSSGLAGAFAGELFF. DNA of the CDR3: TGTGCCAGCAGCTCAGGACTAGCGGGAGCCTTCGCCGGGGAGCTGTTTTTT.

This sequence joins TRBV6-6 and TRBJ2-1, with D uncertain. The CDR3 loop spans 12 amino acids. V gave up 6 bases and J gave up 5 bases, with 8 bases separating them. Germline V gene lookup returns CDR1 MNHNY and CDR2 SVGAGI (reference sequence). CDR3 loop: CASRLGDNEQFF. The DNA of the CDR3 is TGTGCCAGCAGGCTTGGGGACAATGAGCAGTTCTTC.

The chain uses TRBV7-2 and TRBJ2-5, with D perhaps matching TRBD2 (6 bases). V was shortened by 5 bases and J by 7 bases, with 17 bases between the two germline ends. This CDR3 is built from 14 residues. CDR1 SGHTA and CDR2 FQGNSA come from the germline V gene. CDR3: CASSAGPTSLTQYF. Written as DNA, the CDR3 is TGTGCCAGCAGCGCGGGACCTACTAGCTTGACCCAGTACTTC.

The chain couples TRBV19 to TRBJ2-2; D is possibly TRBD1 (6 bases). This CDR3 is built from 16 residues. Trimming took off 7 bases at V and 3 bases at J, with 18 bases between the two ends. Germline-derived CDR1 and CDR2 are LNHDA and SQIVND (reference sequence). The DNA of the CDR3 is TGTGCCAGTAACCCTACGGACAGTCGAGACACCGGGGAGCTGTTTTTT. The encoded protein is CASNPTDSRDTGELFF.

The chain joins TRBV5-6 to TRBJ2-3; weak D call: TRBD2 (6 bases). Trimming stripped 3 bases from V and 7 bases from J, with 18 bases between. CDR3 length: 15 amino acids. Germline V gene sequence: CDR1 SGHDT, CDR2 YYEEEE. CDR3 residues: CASSSNTQEGHTQYF. CDR3 DNA: TGTGCCAGCAGCTCTAATACCCAGGAGGGACATACGCAGTATTTT.

The chain uses TRBV10-3 and TRBJ1-2; a weak D match, TRBD1 (6 bases). This CDR3 comprises 16 residues. V was shortened by 5 bases and J by 0 bases, with 16 bases between the two germline ends. Germline V lookup: CDR1 ENHRY, CDR2 SYGVKD. The CDR3 DNA is TGTGCCATCAGTACAACAGGGCTGTGGACTAACTATGGCTACACCTTC. Its protein is CAISTTGLWTNYGYTF.